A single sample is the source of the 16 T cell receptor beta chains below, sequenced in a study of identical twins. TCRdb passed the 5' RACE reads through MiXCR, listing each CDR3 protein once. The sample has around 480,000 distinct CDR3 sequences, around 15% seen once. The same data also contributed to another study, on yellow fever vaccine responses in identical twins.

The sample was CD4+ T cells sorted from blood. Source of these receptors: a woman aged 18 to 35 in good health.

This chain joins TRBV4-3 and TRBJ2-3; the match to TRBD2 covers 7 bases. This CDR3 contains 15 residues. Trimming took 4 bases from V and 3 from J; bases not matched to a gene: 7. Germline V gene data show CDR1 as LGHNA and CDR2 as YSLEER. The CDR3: CASSLVEGGTDTQYF. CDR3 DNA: TGCGCCAGCAGCCTTGTTGAGGGAGGGACAGATACGCAGTATTTT.

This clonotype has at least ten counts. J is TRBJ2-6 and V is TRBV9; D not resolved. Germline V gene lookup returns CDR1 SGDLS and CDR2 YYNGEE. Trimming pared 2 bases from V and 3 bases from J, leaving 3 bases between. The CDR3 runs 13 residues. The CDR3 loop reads CASSVGGANVLTF. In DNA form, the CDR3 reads TGTGCCAGCAGCGTTGGTGGGGCCAACGTCCTGACTTTC. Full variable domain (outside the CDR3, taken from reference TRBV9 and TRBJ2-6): DSGVTQTPKHLITATGQRVTLRCSPRSGDLSVYWYQQSLDQGLQFLIQYYNGEERAKGNILERFSAQQFPDLHSELNLSSLELGDSALYFCASSVGGANVLTFGAGSRLTVL.

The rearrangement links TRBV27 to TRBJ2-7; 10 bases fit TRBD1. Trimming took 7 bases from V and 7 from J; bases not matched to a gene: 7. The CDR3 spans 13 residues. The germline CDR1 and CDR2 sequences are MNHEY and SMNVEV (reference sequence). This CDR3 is CASTGTGVGEQYF. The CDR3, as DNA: TGTGCCAGCACCGGGACAGGGGTGGGAGAGCAGTACTTC.

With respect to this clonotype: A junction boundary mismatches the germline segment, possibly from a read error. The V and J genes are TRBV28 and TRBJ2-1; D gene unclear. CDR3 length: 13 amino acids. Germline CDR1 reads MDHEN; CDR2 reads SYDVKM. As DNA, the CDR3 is TGTGCCAGCAGTTCCTCCCTTTACACTGAGCAGTTCTTC. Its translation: CASSSSLYTEQFF.

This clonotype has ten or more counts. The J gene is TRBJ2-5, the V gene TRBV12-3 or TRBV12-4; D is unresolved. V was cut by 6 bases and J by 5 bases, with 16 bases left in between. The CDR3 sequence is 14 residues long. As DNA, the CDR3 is TGTGCCAGCAGCCCCCTTCCCAAGGCGGAGACCCAGTACTTC. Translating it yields CASSPLPKAETQYF.

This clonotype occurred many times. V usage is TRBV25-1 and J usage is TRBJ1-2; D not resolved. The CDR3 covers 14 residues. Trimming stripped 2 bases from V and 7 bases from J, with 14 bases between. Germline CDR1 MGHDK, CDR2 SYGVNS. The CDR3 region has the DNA TGTGCCAGCAGTGAAGTGGGTTACATTGGTGGCTACACCTTC. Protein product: CASSEVGYIGGYTF.

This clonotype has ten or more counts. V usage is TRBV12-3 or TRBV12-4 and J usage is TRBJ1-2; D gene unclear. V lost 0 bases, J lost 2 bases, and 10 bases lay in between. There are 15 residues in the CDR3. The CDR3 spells CASSLAARPNYGYTF. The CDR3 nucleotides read TGTGCCAGCAGTTTAGCGGCCAGACCAAACTATGGCTACACCTTC.

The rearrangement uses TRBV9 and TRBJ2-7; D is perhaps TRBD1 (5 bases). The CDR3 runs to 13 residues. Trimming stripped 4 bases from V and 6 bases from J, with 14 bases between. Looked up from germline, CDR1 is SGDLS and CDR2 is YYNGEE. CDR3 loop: CASSTQDQGEQYF. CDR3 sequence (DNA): TGTGCCAGCAGCACCCAGGACCAGGGCGAGCAGTACTTC.

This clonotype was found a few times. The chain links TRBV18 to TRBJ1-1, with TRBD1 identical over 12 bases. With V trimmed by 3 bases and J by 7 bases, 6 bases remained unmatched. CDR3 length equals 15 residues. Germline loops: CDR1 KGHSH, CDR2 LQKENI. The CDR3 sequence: CASSPLGQGAGEAFF. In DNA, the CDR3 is TGTGCCAGCTCACCCTTGGGACAGGGGGCGGGTGAAGCTTTCTTT.

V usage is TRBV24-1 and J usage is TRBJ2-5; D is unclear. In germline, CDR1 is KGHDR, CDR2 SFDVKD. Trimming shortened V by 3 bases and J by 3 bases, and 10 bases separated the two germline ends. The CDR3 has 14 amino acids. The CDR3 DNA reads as TGTGCCACCAGTGATCCGGACGGTGAAGAGACCCAGTACTTC. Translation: CATSDPDGEETQYF.

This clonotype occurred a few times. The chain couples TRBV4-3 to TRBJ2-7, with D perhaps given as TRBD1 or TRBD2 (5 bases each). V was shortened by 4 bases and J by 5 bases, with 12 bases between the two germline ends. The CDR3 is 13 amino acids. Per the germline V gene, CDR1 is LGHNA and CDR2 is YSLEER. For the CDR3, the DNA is TGCGCCAGCAGCCGGCGGGCAGGGAACGAGCAGTACTTC. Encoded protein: CASSRRAGNEQYF.

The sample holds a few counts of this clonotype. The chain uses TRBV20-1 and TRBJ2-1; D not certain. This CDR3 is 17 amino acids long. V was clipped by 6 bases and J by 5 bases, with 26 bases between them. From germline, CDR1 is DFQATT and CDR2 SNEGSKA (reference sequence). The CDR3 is CSAPPVNGPNTHNEQFF. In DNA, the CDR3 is TGCAGTGCACCCCCAGTGAACGGCCCAAACACCCACAATGAGCAGTTCTTC.

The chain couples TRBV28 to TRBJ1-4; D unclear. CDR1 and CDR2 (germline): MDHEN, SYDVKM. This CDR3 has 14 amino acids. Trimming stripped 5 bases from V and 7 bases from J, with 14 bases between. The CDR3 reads CASSIDIGREKLFF. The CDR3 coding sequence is TGTGCCAGCAGTATCGACATAGGGCGTGAAAAACTGTTTTTT.

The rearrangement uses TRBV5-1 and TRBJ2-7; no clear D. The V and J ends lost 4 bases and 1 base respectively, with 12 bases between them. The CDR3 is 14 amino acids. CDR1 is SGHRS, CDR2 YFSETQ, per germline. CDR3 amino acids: CASSREGLSYEQYF. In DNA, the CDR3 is TGCGCCAGCAGCCGAGAAGGTCTTTCCTACGAGCAGTACTTC.

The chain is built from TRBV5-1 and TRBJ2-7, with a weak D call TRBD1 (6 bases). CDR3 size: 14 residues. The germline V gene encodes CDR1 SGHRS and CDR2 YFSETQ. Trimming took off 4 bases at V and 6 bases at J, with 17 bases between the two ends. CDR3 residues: CASSALRQVGEQYF. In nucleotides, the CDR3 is TGCGCCAGCAGCGCTTTACGACAGGTGGGCGAGCAGTACTTC.

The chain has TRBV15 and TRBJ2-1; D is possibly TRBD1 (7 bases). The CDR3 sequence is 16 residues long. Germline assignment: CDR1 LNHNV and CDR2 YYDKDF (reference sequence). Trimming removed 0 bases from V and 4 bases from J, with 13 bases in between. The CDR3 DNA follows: TGTGCCACCAGCAGAGATAGGGCAGGGGGGTACAATGAGCAGTTCTTC. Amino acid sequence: CATSRDRAGGYNEQFF.